These T cell receptor beta chains were read from a single sample in a study of T-cell memory formation after mild COVID-19. Using its own MiXCR run on the 5' RACE reads, TCRdb lists one record per CDR3 protein. The sample has about 440,000 distinct CDR3 sequences, 15% to 20% seen once. Sequenced input: PBMCs or a T cell subset sorted from them (not recorded which). The origin of the receptors is an adult woman who had mild COVID-19 (a few samples of this study predate the infection). Cell type and time point are not known. Both conserved end residues are part of each CDR3. The order of the fields is V gene, J gene, CDR3 length, D gene, clone size, CDR3 protein, CDR3 DNA. The D gene is left open where the match is weak. For some rows the clone size is stated as once, few or many, or as a class when expanded; others skip it.

TRBV7-9	TRBJ2-1	16	TRBD2	few	CASSSGSGGLYNEQFF	TGTGCCAGCAGCTCGGGATCTGGGGGACTATACAATGAGCAGTTCTTC
TRBV20-1	TRBJ2-5	12	.	.	CSARGTYATQYF	TGCAGTGCTAGGGGGACTTATGCAACCCAGTACTTC
TRBV20-1	TRBJ1-2	14	.	.	CSARSPLYWGGYTF	TGCAGTGCTAGGTCTCCCTTATATTGGGGGGGCTACACCTTC
TRBV4-2	TRBJ2-1	13	TRBD1	.	CASSQGQGNEQFF	TGTGCCAGCAGCCAAGGACAGGGCAATGAGCAGTTCTTC
TRBV3-1	TRBJ2-5	14	.	.	CASSVTIYQETQYF	TGTGCCAGCAGCGTAACTATCTACCAAGAGACCCAGTACTTC
TRBV5-6	TRBJ2-7	14	.	.	CASSLSRVWGEQYF	TGTGCCAGCAGCTTGTCCCGGGTGTGGGGCGAGCAGTACTTC
TRBV5-5	TRBJ2-7	13	.	few	CASSTGNIYEQYF	TGTGCCAGCAGCACGGGTAATATTTACGAGCAGTACTTC
TRBV19	TRBJ2-3	18	.	few	CASSTGGGSKISTDTQYF	TGTGCCAGTAGCACTGGGGGCGGATCAAAGATTAGCACAGATACGCAGTATTTT
TRBV9	TRBJ2-7	16	.	.	CASSVGLLAASYEQYF	TGTGCCAGCAGCGTAGGGTTACTAGCCGCCTCCTACGAGCAGTACTTC
TRBV7-9	TRBJ2-2	17	.	.	CASSIPTGPQGTGELFF	TGTGCCAGCAGCATTCCGACAGGCCCGCAAGGCACCGGGGAGCTGTTTTTT
TRBV15	TRBJ2-1	12	.	few	CATSSLDNEQFF	TGTGCCACCAGCAGCTTGGACAATGAGCAGTTCTTC
TRBV29-1	TRBJ2-7	12	.	few	CSVEDQSYEQYF	TGCAGCGTTGAAGACCAATCCTACGAGCAGTACTTC
TRBV12-3/TRBV12-4	TRBJ2-1	15	TRBD2	many	CASSLALLAGSEQFF	TGTGCCAGCAGTTTAGCGCTACTAGCGGGGAGTGAGCAGTTCTTC
TRBV7-9	TRBJ2-2	13	.	.	CASSLPATGELFF	TGTGCCAGCAGCCTACCGGCCACCGGGGAGCTGTTTTTT
TRBV7-2	TRBJ1-3	15	.	.	CASSLTRTAGNTIYF	TGTGCCAGCAGTCTTACACGGACGGCTGGAAACACCATATATTTT
TRBV5-6	TRBJ2-2	16	.	.	CASSLENRRRTGELFF	TGTGCCAGCAGCTTGGAGAATAGGCGACGGACCGGGGAGCTGTTTTTT
TRBV29-1	TRBJ2-1	14	.	few	CSVVQRDIYNEQFF	TGCAGCGTCGTCCAGCGGGACATTTACAATGAGCAGTTCTTC
TRBV7-9	TRBJ1-6	16	TRBD1	few	CASSPPGQRNNSPLHF	TGTGCCAGCAGCCCTCCGGGACAGAGGAATAATTCACCCCTCCACTTT
TRBV12-3/TRBV12-4	TRBJ1-1	11	.	few	CASSFGQDGGF	TGTGCCAGCAGTTTCGGGCAGGATGGGGGCTTT
TRBV4-2	TRBJ2-7	17	TRBD2	.	CASSQAVGLAGAREQYF	TGTGCCAGCAGCCAAGCTGTCGGACTAGCGGGGGCGAGGGAGCAGTACTTC
TRBV12-3/TRBV12-4	TRBJ1-2	13	TRBD1	few	CASTRTGGGGYTF	TGTGCCAGCACCCGGACAGGGGGCGGTGGCTACACCTTC
TRBV7-2	TRBJ2-7	15	.	few	CASSPYVGPPYEQYF	TGTGCCAGCAGCCCCTACGTAGGTCCCCCCTACGAGCAGTACTTC
TRBV7-9	TRBJ2-3	14	.	.	CASSRPPDTDTQYF	TGTGCCAGCAGCCGGCCCCCGGACACAGATACGCAGTATTTT
TRBV4-1	TRBJ1-5	16	.	.	CASSQGRGGGNQPQHF	TGCGCCAGCAGCCAAGGGAGGGGGGGCGGCAATCAGCCCCAGCATTTT
TRBV9	TRBJ2-1	14	TRBD2	.	CASSTSGGVNEQFF	TGTGCCAGCAGTACTAGCGGGGGCGTCAATGAGCAGTTCTTC
TRBV5-1	TRBJ2-1	17	TRBD2	few	CASSFYQGLSSYNEQFF	TGCGCCAGCAGCTTTTACCAGGGACTAAGCTCCTACAATGAGCAGTTCTTC
TRBV3-1	TRBJ2-3	14	TRBD2	few	CASSGLAGARAQYF	TGTGCCAGCAGCGGACTAGCGGGGGCCCGAGCGCAGTATTTT
TRBV6-1	TRBJ1-1	16	.	.	CASSEAAGLMNTEAFF	TGTGCCAGCAGTGAAGCGGCGGGACTGATGAACACTGAAGCTTTCTTT
TRBV6-2/TRBV6-3	TRBJ2-1	16	.	.	CASSYSTVQEWGEQFF	TGTGCCAGCAGTTACTCGACGGTGCAAGAATGGGGTGAGCAGTTCTTC
TRBV7-6	TRBJ2-3	14	TRBD2	many	CASSFGLAGDTQYF	TGTGCCAGCAGCTTCGGGCTAGCGGGGGATACGCAGTATTTT
TRBV7-3	TRBJ2-1	16	.	.	CASSFVRRGRHNEQFF	TGTGCCAGCAGCTTCGTGAGGAGGGGTCGCCACAATGAGCAGTTCTTC
TRBV29-1	TRBJ2-3	12	.	.	CSVETTPDTQYF	TGCAGCGTTGAAACCACCCCAGATACGCAGTATTTT
TRBV25-1	TRBJ2-7	13	.	.	CASSLSLGLEQYF	TGTGCCAGCAGTCTTTCTTTGGGCCTCGAGCAGTACTTC
TRBV5-1	TRBJ1-1	15	TRBD1	.	CASRGTGLSNTEAFF	TGCGCCAGCAGGGGGACAGGGCTCTCAAACACTGAAGCTTTCTTT
TRBV28	TRBJ1-3	16	TRBD1	few	CASSFADRGPGNTIYF	TGTGCCAGCAGTTTCGCAGACAGGGGGCCTGGAAACACCATATATTTT
TRBV27	TRBJ2-1	15	TRBD2	few	CASRLAGNNYNEQFF	TGTGCCAGCCGACTAGCGGGAAACAACTACAATGAGCAGTTCTTC
TRBV11-2	TRBJ1-6	16	.	many	CASSLDSYSYNSPLHF	TGTGCCAGCAGCTTGGACAGCTACTCCTATAATTCACCCCTCCACTTT
TRBV7-3	TRBJ1-1	13	.	many	CASSVTGNTEAFF	TGTGCCAGCAGCGTTACCGGGAACACTGAAGCTTTCTTT
TRBV4-1	TRBJ1-4	18	.	.	CASSQAPGRATTNEKLFF	TGCGCCAGCAGCCAGGCGCCGGGTCGGGCCACAACTAATGAAAAACTGTTTTTT
TRBV5-4	TRBJ2-3	15	.	.	CASSRPEGSTDTQYF	TGTGCCAGCAGTCGGCCAGAGGGCAGCACAGATACGCAGTATTTT
TRBV12-3/TRBV12-4	TRBJ2-2	16	TRBD1	many	CASSLGTARTGGELFF	TGTGCCAGCAGCCTGGGGACAGCCCGAACGGGCGGGGAGCTGTTTTTT
TRBV4-1	TRBJ2-5	16	.	.	CASSPRRDPLKETQYF	TGCGCCAGCAGCCCACGACGGGACCCCCTCAAGGAGACCCAGTACTTC
TRBV7-6	TRBJ2-2	16	.	.	CASSRVGPMNTGELFF	TGTGCCAGCAGTCGGGTGGGTCCCATGAACACCGGGGAGCTGTTTTTT
TRBV11-1	TRBJ2-7	17	TRBD2	.	CASSYGLAGVNSYEQYF	TGTGCCAGCAGCTACGGGCTAGCGGGAGTAAACTCCTACGAGCAGTACTTC
TRBV12-3/TRBV12-4	TRBJ2-5	13	.	few	CASRRGPGETQYF	TGTGCCAGCAGACGGGGGCCGGGGGAGACCCAGTACTTC
TRBV10-2	TRBJ2-7	17	TRBD2	few	CASSDRTSGGATYEQYF	TGCGCCAGCAGCGATAGGACTAGCGGGGGGGCGACCTACGAGCAGTACTTC
TRBV5-1	TRBJ2-1	12	.	few	CASSSPRNEQFF	TGCGCCAGCAGCTCCCCAAGAAATGAGCAGTTCTTC
TRBV24-1	TRBJ1-1	15	.	.	CATSDSWSMNTEAFF	TGTGCCACCAGTGATTCGTGGAGCATGAACACTGAAGCTTTCTTT
TRBV7-9	TRBJ2-1	11	.	.	CASSLPGEQFF	TGTGCCAGCAGCCTCCCGGGTGAGCAGTTCTTC
TRBV4-1	TRBJ2-1	15	.	few	CASSRGGGGYNEQFF	TGCGCCAGCAGCCGAGGGGGAGGGGGATACAATGAGCAGTTCTTC
TRBV4-1	TRBJ1-2	15	.	.	CASSHPTGKSDGYTF	TGCGCCAGCAGCCATCCCACGGGAAAGAGCGATGGCTACACCTTC
TRBV5-1	TRBJ2-1	15	.	many	CASSLGGAGAYEQFF	TGCGCCAGCAGCTTGGGAGGGGCCGGGGCTTATGAGCAGTTCTTC
TRBV12-3/TRBV12-4	TRBJ2-7	15	.	few	CASSPQGPGSYEQYF	TGTGCCAGCAGTCCGCAGGGCCCAGGGTCCTACGAGCAGTACTTC
TRBV12-3/TRBV12-4	TRBJ1-5	13	.	.	CASSFPGHQPQHF	TGTGCCAGCAGTTTTCCTGGGCATCAGCCCCAGCATTTT
TRBV6-5	TRBJ1-5	13	.	few	CASSPSGPGPQHF	TGTGCCAGCAGTCCCTCAGGTCCAGGGCCCCAGCATTTT
TRBV12-3/TRBV12-4	TRBJ2-5	13	.	many	CASSPAWVETQYF	TGTGCCAGCAGCCCCGCATGGGTAGAGACCCAGTACTTC
TRBV29-1	TRBJ1-2	12	.	.	CSADHSNYGYTF	TGCAGCGCTGATCATAGTAACTATGGCTACACCTTC
TRBV12-3/TRBV12-4	TRBJ2-3	14	TRBD1	few	CASLRQGRPDTQYF	TGTGCCAGCCTCAGACAGGGACGACCAGATACGCAGTATTTT
TRBV7-9	TRBJ2-5	16	TRBD1	.	CASSSTGQGEIKTQYF	TGTGCCAGCAGCTCCACTGGACAGGGCGAGATAAAGACCCAGTACTTC